This is a list of T cell receptor beta chains from one sample in a study of regulatory T cells in long-lasting Graves disease. From the multiplex PCR reads, TCRdb called clonotypes with MiXCR, one entry per CDR3 protein. Of 650,000 to 850,000 distinct CDR3 sequences in the sample, around 30% were seen once. Sequenced here: peripheral blood mononuclear cells (PBMCs), sampled when the disease was refractory, from a patient treated with antithyroid drugs. Receptors were obtained from a female donor with Graves disease. The CDR3 runs from the conserved cysteine through the conserved F or W. Each record gives: D gene, J gene, V gene, clone size, CDR3 protein, CDR3 DNA. The D gene is left open where the match is weak. Size is omitted from some rows. Given values are once, few, many or a class for expanded clones.

D gene: TRBD2
J gene: TRBJ2-5
V gene: TRBV12-3/TRBV12-4
clone size: many
CDR3 protein: CASSSRVGSGRQETQYF
CDR3 DNA: TGTGCCAGCAGTTCAAGGGTGGGTAGCGGGAGGCAAGAGACCCAGTACTTC

D gene: -
J gene: TRBJ1-3
V gene: TRBV14
clone size: once
CDR3 protein: CASSQGGMPGNTIYF
CDR3 DNA: TGTGCCAGCAGCCAAGGTGGGATGCCTGGAAACACCATATATTTT

D gene: TRBD2
J gene: TRBJ2-5
V gene: TRBV20-1
clone size: -
CDR3 protein: CSARDLPSGLSGSQYF
CDR3 DNA: TGCAGTGCTAGAGATCTGCCTAGCGGCCTCAGTGGGTCCCAGTACTTC

D gene: -
J gene: TRBJ2-7
V gene: TRBV29-1
clone size: few
CDR3 protein: CSVKGTYEQYF
CDR3 DNA: TGCAGCGTGAAAGGGACCTACGAGCAGTACTTC

D gene: TRBD1
J gene: TRBJ1-5
V gene: TRBV6-2/TRBV6-3
clone size: -
CDR3 protein: CASSRGGQGQPQHF
CDR3 DNA: TGTGCCAGCAGCCGGGGGGGACAGGGCCAGCCCCAGCATTTT

D gene: -
J gene: TRBJ1-1
V gene: TRBV12-5
clone size: -
CDR3 protein: CASGYGQPVRTEAFF
CDR3 DNA: TGTGCTAGTGGTTACGGACAGCCCGTTCGTACTGAAGCTTTCTTT

D gene: TRBD1
J gene: TRBJ1-5
V gene: TRBV6-5
clone size: few
CDR3 protein: CASSSGGMSQPQHF
CDR3 DNA: TGTGCCAGCAGTTCAGGGGGCATGAGTCAGCCCCAGCATTTT

D gene: TRBD1
J gene: TRBJ1-5
V gene: TRBV30
clone size: -
CDR3 protein: CAWSVGGDRVNQPQHF
CDR3 DNA: TGTGCCTGGAGTGTAGGCGGGGACAGGGTCAATCAGCCCCAGCATTTT

D gene: -
J gene: TRBJ2-2
V gene: TRBV2
clone size: -
CDR3 protein: CASWGRDTGELFF
CDR3 DNA: TGTGCCAGCTGGGGGAGAGACACCGGGGAGCTGTTTTTT

D gene: TRBD2
J gene: TRBJ2-5
V gene: TRBV20-1
clone size: few
CDR3 protein: CSARNGGGETQYF
CDR3 DNA: TGCAGTGCTAGAAACGGGGGGGGAGAGACCCAGTACTTC

D gene: -
J gene: TRBJ2-2
V gene: TRBV7-3
clone size: few
CDR3 protein: CASSLTHTGELFF
CDR3 DNA: TGTGCCAGCAGCTTAACACATACTGGGGAGCTGTTTTTT

D gene: -
J gene: TRBJ1-2
V gene: TRBV7-2
clone size: -
CDR3 protein: CASSLEGGSYYGYTF
CDR3 DNA: TGTGCCAGCAGCTTAGAGGGTGGCTCCTACTATGGCTACACCTTC

D gene: TRBD1
J gene: TRBJ1-6
V gene: TRBV18
clone size: -
CDR3 protein: CASSPRGQQNNSPLHF
CDR3 DNA: TGTGCCAGCTCACCACGGGGACAGCAAAATAATTCACCCCTCCACTTT

D gene: -
J gene: TRBJ2-2
V gene: TRBV10-3
clone size: many
CDR3 protein: CAIHVNSGELFF
CDR3 DNA: TGTGCCATCCACGTTAATAGCGGGGAGCTGTTTTTT

D gene: TRBD2
J gene: TRBJ2-7
V gene: TRBV20-1
clone size: -
CDR3 protein: CSARDRGPSGPYEQYF
CDR3 DNA: TGCAGTGCTAGAGATCGCGGACCTAGCGGTCCCTACGAGCAGTACTTC

D gene: -
J gene: TRBJ1-2
V gene: TRBV27
clone size: -
CDR3 protein: CASSLSARPGGRSGYTF
CDR3 DNA: TGTGCCAGCAGTTTATCGGCCCGGCCCGGGGGTCGAAGTGGCTACACCTTC

D gene: -
J gene: TRBJ2-7
V gene: TRBV30
clone size: once
CDR3 protein: CAWSARDEQYF
CDR3 DNA: TGTGCCTGGAGTGCTAGGGACGAGCAGTACTTC

D gene: TRBD1
J gene: TRBJ1-6
V gene: TRBV6-2/TRBV6-3
clone size: few
CDR3 protein: CASSSRDRNSPLHF
CDR3 DNA: TGTGCCAGCAGTTCCCGGGACAGGAATTCACCCCTCCACTTT

D gene: -
J gene: TRBJ1-2
V gene: TRBV7-8
clone size: many
CDR3 protein: CASSIRTAGSDGYTF
CDR3 DNA: TGTGCCAGCAGCATTCGGACGGCGGGATCGGATGGCTACACCTTC

D gene: -
J gene: TRBJ1-4
V gene: TRBV13
clone size: few
CDR3 protein: CASSLGPRGATNEKLFF
CDR3 DNA: TGTGCCAGCAGCTTAGGCCCCAGGGGAGCAACTAATGAAAAACTGTTTTTT

D gene: -
J gene: TRBJ1-2
V gene: TRBV5-1
clone size: -
CDR3 protein: CASSSQSVANYGYTF
CDR3 DNA: TGCGCCAGCAGCTCTCAGTCAGTAGCTAACTATGGCTACACCTTC

D gene: -
J gene: TRBJ2-2
V gene: TRBV4-2
clone size: -
CDR3 protein: CASSHPGAETNTGELFF
CDR3 DNA: TGTGCCAGCAGCCACCCCGGTGCGGAAACGAACACCGGGGAGCTGTTTTTT

D gene: TRBD1
J gene: TRBJ1-4
V gene: TRBV29-1
clone size: -
CDR3 protein: CSVGGTASEKLFF
CDR3 DNA: TGCAGCGTTGGGGGGACAGCTTCTGAAAAACTGTTTTTT

D gene: -
J gene: TRBJ1-6
V gene: TRBV6-1
clone size: few
CDR3 protein: CASSKGTVNSPLHF
CDR3 DNA: TGTGCCAGCAGTAAAGGGACGGTTAATTCACCCCTCCACTTT

D gene: -
J gene: TRBJ1-5
V gene: TRBV20-1
clone size: -
CDR3 protein: CSARAGTNSSQPQHF
CDR3 DNA: TGCAGTGCTAGAGCCGGGACAAATAGCAGTCAGCCCCAGCATTTT

D gene: TRBD2
J gene: TRBJ2-7
V gene: TRBV11-2
clone size: few
CDR3 protein: CASRRPGLADYEQYF
CDR3 DNA: TGTGCCAGCAGGCGACCGGGACTAGCAGATTACGAGCAGTACTTC

D gene: -
J gene: TRBJ1-4
V gene: TRBV19
clone size: few
CDR3 protein: CASSNPLRGGNEKLFF
CDR3 DNA: TGTGCCAGTAGTAACCCCCTCAGGGGCGGTAATGAAAAACTGTTTTTT

D gene: TRBD1
J gene: TRBJ1-2
V gene: TRBV3-1
clone size: few
CDR3 protein: CASSPLRQGGYGYTF
CDR3 DNA: TGTGCCAGCAGCCCCTTGCGACAGGGCGGCTATGGCTACACCTTC

D gene: -
J gene: TRBJ2-5
V gene: TRBV29-1
clone size: few
CDR3 protein: CSVEGDPRAQETQYF
CDR3 DNA: TGCAGCGTTGAAGGGGACCCACGGGCCCAAGAGACCCAGTACTTC

D gene: TRBD1
J gene: TRBJ1-2
V gene: TRBV5-1
clone size: few
CDR3 protein: CASSLGGQGAYYGYTF
CDR3 DNA: TGCGCCAGCAGCTTGGGCGGGCAGGGGGCATACTATGGCTACACCTTC

D gene: -
J gene: TRBJ1-1
V gene: TRBV19
clone size: -
CDR3 protein: CASIPTVGFGTEAFF
CDR3 DNA: TGTGCCAGTATCCCGACAGTGGGGTTTGGCACTGAAGCTTTCTTT

D gene: -
J gene: TRBJ1-5
V gene: TRBV6-2/TRBV6-3
clone size: -
CDR3 protein: CASSYSKTDSNQPQHF
CDR3 DNA: TGTGCCAGCAGTTACTCGAAAACGGATAGCAATCAGCCCCAGCATTTT

D gene: TRBD1
J gene: TRBJ1-4
V gene: TRBV27
clone size: few
CDR3 protein: CASSSSRDRGEKLFF
CDR3 DNA: TGTGCCAGCAGTTCCTCGCGGGACAGGGGAGAAAAACTGTTTTTT

D gene: TRBD1
J gene: TRBJ1-1
V gene: TRBV27
clone size: many
CDR3 protein: CASSPGQAWVNTEAFF
CDR3 DNA: TGTGCCAGCAGTCCTGGACAGGCATGGGTGAACACTGAAGCTTTCTTT

D gene: TRBD1
J gene: TRBJ1-1
V gene: TRBV5-1
clone size: -
CDR3 protein: CASSYTGTGDSEAFF
CDR3 DNA: TGCGCCAGCAGCTATACCGGGACAGGGGATTCTGAAGCTTTCTTT

D gene: -
J gene: TRBJ1-1
V gene: TRBV5-6
clone size: few
CDR3 protein: CASNPWGPGSGNTEAFF
CDR3 DNA: TGTGCCAGCAACCCCTGGGGCCCAGGGTCAGGGAACACTGAAGCTTTCTTT

D gene: TRBD1
J gene: TRBJ2-7
V gene: TRBV6-1
clone size: -
CDR3 protein: CASGQGASYEQYF
CDR3 DNA: TGTGCCAGCGGACAGGGGGCCTCCTACGAGCAGTACTTC

D gene: TRBD1
J gene: TRBJ2-7
V gene: TRBV12-3/TRBV12-4
clone size: many
CDR3 protein: CASSRVGDRLYEQYF
CDR3 DNA: TGTGCCAGCAGTCGGGTGGGGGACAGGCTTTACGAGCAGTACTTC

D gene: -
J gene: TRBJ1-5
V gene: TRBV2
clone size: many
CDR3 protein: CASSESGFSNQPQHF
CDR3 DNA: TGTGCCAGCAGTGAATCCGGGTTTAGCAATCAGCCCCAGCATTTT

D gene: TRBD1
J gene: TRBJ1-2
V gene: TRBV27
clone size: few
CDR3 protein: CASSLRAGGHYGYTF
CDR3 DNA: TGTGCCAGCAGTTTACGTGCAGGGGGCCACTATGGCTACACCTTC

D gene: -
J gene: TRBJ2-5
V gene: TRBV9
clone size: few
CDR3 protein: CASSVTWNNQETQYF
CDR3 DNA: TGTGCCAGCAGCGTAACGTGGAATAACCAAGAGACCCAGTACTTC

D gene: TRBD2
J gene: TRBJ2-7
V gene: TRBV5-5
clone size: -
CDR3 protein: CASSLAQREVYEQYF
CDR3 DNA: TGTGCCAGCAGCTTGGCCCAGCGGGAGGTTTACGAGCAGTACTTC

D gene: -
J gene: TRBJ1-1
V gene: TRBV6-1
clone size: many
CDR3 protein: CASRTGTFPNTEAFF
CDR3 DNA: TGTGCCAGCAGGACCGGGACTTTCCCAAACACTGAAGCTTTCTTT

D gene: TRBD1
J gene: TRBJ2-7
V gene: TRBV6-1
clone size: few
CDR3 protein: CASRDRDRNYEQYF
CDR3 DNA: TGTGCCAGCAGGGACCGGGACAGAAACTACGAGCAGTACTTC

D gene: -
J gene: TRBJ2-7
V gene: TRBV7-9
clone size: -
CDR3 protein: CASSLTGLQEQYF
CDR3 DNA: TGTGCCAGCAGCTTAACCGGTCTCCAGGAGCAGTACTTC

D gene: -
J gene: TRBJ1-6
V gene: TRBV15
clone size: many
CDR3 protein: CATSRDGADNSPLHF
CDR3 DNA: TGTGCCACCAGCAGAGATGGGGCGGATAATTCACCCCTCCACTTT

D gene: -
J gene: TRBJ1-1
V gene: TRBV20-1
clone size: -
CDR3 protein: CSASAGTLNTEAFF
CDR3 DNA: TGCAGTGCTAGCGCCGGGACACTCAACACTGAAGCTTTCTTT

D gene: -
J gene: TRBJ1-5
V gene: TRBV19
clone size: -
CDR3 protein: CASKLNRDSNQPQHF
CDR3 DNA: TGTGCCAGTAAACTAAACAGGGATAGCAATCAGCCCCAGCATTTT

D gene: -
J gene: TRBJ2-3
V gene: TRBV7-9
clone size: -
CDR3 protein: CANGRSLSTDTQYF
CDR3 DNA: TGTGCTAACGGGAGATCTCTAAGCACAGATACGCAGTATTTT

D gene: -
J gene: TRBJ1-6
V gene: TRBV7-2
clone size: -
CDR3 protein: CASRLTRGSPLHF
CDR3 DNA: TGTGCCAGCAGGTTAACCAGGGGATCACCCCTCCACTTT

D gene: TRBD1
J gene: TRBJ1-6
V gene: TRBV7-9
clone size: few
CDR3 protein: CASPSRAGTGLNSPLHF
CDR3 DNA: TGTGCCAGCCCAAGCCGGGCCGGGACAGGACTGAATTCACCCCTCCACTTT

D gene: TRBD2
J gene: TRBJ2-2
V gene: TRBV5-1
clone size: many
CDR3 protein: CASSFGLAGAPGELFF
CDR3 DNA: TGCGCCAGCAGCTTTGGACTAGCGGGAGCCCCCGGGGAGCTGTTTTTT

D gene: TRBD1
J gene: TRBJ1-1
V gene: TRBV5-1
clone size: -
CDR3 protein: CASSTGQGARHTEAFF
CDR3 DNA: TGCGCCAGCAGCACGGGACAGGGGGCGAGACACACTGAAGCTTTCTTT

D gene: -
J gene: TRBJ2-7
V gene: TRBV2
clone size: many
CDR3 protein: CASVMGLDSYEQYF
CDR3 DNA: TGTGCCAGCGTAATGGGGCTCGACTCCTACGAGCAGTACTTC

D gene: -
J gene: TRBJ2-7
V gene: TRBV19
clone size: few
CDR3 protein: CASSLAVTYEQYF
CDR3 DNA: TGTGCCAGCAGTTTAGCGGTGACCTACGAGCAGTACTTC

D gene: -
J gene: TRBJ2-7
V gene: TRBV7-9
clone size: few
CDR3 protein: CASSLSTGTKGNEQYF
CDR3 DNA: TGTGCCAGCAGCTTATCGACAGGAACGAAAGGGAACGAGCAGTACTTC